This TCR beta chain was sequenced during a study of shared clonotypes between healthy human individuals. The table lists this clone with a few counts. Its target is unknown. Method: immunoSEQ multiplex PCR; TCRdb's copy keeps in-frame clones and lacks some. Of 450,000 to 500,000 clones listed, roughly 80% were seen once; the top ten hold roughly 13%. General observations from the study: The sampled material consisted only of blood, and tissue repertoires are likely to differ. Measured sharing among donors was expected to vary with sequencing depth.

The CDR3 runs to 13 residues. Germline CDR1 and CDR2: SGHDT and YYEEEE. V lost 4 bases, J lost 0 bases, and 7 bases lay in between. The clonotype comes from a woman aged 35 to 49 in good health. Some clones in this sample may be carry-over from other donors' samples. The chain employs TRBV5-6 and TRBJ1-2; no clear D gene. The sequenced sample consisted of PBMCs. In DNA, the CDR3 is TGTGCCAGCAGCCAGAGTACTAACTATGGCTACACCTTC. Translating gives CASSQSTNYGYTF.